This paragraph covers one T cell receptor (beta chain) sequence. The CDR3 runs to 16 residues. Germline V gene sequence: CDR1 SGHRS, CDR2 YFSETQ. Trimming removed 8 bases from V and 0 bases from J, with 20 bases in between. Those enrolled, adults aged roughly 18 to 89 years, came from about 24 US areas. Donors were grouped by their self-reported clinical history. This record belongs to a study of blood T cell repertoires in COVID-19. Across the whole study: Sources were T cells, B-cell-depleted T cells, or PBMCs; the material itself was cDNA or gDNA.

TCRdb's copy holds only in-frame clones and misses some; the assay was immunoSEQ multiplex PCR. The table shows some 300,000 clones, with around 90% occurring only once. The chain has TRBV5-1 and TRBJ1-1; a possible D gene is TRBD1 (6 bases). The source is a woman between 35 and 50 years old who had recovered from COVID-19. Sequencing was performed on PBMCs or T cells enriched from blood (not recorded which). The CDR3 DNA follows: TGCGCCAGTTCTTCTGACCGACAGGTTTTGAACACTGAAGCTTTCTTT. It codes for CASSSDRQVLNTEAFF.